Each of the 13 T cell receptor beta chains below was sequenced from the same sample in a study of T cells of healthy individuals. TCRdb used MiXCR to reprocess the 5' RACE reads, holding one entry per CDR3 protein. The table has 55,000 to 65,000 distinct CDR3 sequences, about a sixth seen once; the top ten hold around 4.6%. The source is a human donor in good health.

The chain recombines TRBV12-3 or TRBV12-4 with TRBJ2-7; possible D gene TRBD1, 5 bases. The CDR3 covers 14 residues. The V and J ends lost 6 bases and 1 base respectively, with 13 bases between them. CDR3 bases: TGTGCCAGCAGCGTGGACATTTGGTCCTACGAGCAGTACTTC. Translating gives CASSVDIWSYEQYF.

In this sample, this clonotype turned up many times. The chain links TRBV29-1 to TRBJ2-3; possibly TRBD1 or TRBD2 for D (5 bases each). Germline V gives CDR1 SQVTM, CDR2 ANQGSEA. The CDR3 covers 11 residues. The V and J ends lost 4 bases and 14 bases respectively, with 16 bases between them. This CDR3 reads CSVGDDRLRYF. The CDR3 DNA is TGCAGCGTTGGGGACGACAGACTTAGGTATTTT.

This CDR3 reads CASSSDGDYEQYF. The CDR3, as DNA: TGTGCCAGCAGTTCAGACGGGGACTACGAGCAGTACTTC. The rearrangement uses TRBV6-5 and TRBJ2-7; possible D gene TRBD2, 5 bases. This CDR3 region has 13 residues. Germline V gene data show CDR1 as MNHEY and CDR2 as SVGAGI. Trimming pared 4 bases from V and 3 bases from J, leaving 10 bases between.

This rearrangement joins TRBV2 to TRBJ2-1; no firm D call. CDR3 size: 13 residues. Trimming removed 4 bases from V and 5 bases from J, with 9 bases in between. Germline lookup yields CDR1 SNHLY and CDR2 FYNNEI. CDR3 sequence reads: CASSVPDHNEQFF. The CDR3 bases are TGTGCCAGCAGTGTTCCAGACCACAATGAGCAGTTCTTC.

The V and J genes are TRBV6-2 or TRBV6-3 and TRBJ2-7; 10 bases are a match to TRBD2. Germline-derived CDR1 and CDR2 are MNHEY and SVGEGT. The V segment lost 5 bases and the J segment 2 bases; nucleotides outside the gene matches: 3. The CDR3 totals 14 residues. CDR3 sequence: CASSNSGRTYEQYF. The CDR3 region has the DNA TGTGCCAGCAGTAATAGCGGGAGGACCTACGAGCAGTACTTC.

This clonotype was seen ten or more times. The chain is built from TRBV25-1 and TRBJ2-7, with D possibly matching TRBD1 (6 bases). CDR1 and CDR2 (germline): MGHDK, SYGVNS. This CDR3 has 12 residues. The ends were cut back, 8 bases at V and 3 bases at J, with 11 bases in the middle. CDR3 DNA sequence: TGTGCCAGCTCCCCGGACAGCTACGAGCAGTACTTC. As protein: CASSPDSYEQYF.

The DNA for the CDR3 is TGTGCCACCAGCAGAGGTAACAAAGAGGCCACTGGGGCCAACGTCCTGACTTTC. Its translation is CATSRGNKEATGANVLTF. The V call is TRBV15, the J call TRBJ2-6; D gene uncertain. The germline V gene encodes CDR1 LNHNV and CDR2 YYDKDF (reference sequence). V was trimmed by 1 base and J by 2 bases, leaving 15 bases between them. This CDR3 comprises 18 residues.

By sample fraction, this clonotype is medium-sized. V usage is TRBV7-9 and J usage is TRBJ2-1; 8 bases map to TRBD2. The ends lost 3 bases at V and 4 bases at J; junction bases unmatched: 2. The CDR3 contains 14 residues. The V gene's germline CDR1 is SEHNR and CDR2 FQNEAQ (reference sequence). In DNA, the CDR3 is TGTGCCAGCAGCTTGACTAGCGTTTACAATGAGCAGTTCTTC. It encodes CASSLTSVYNEQFF.

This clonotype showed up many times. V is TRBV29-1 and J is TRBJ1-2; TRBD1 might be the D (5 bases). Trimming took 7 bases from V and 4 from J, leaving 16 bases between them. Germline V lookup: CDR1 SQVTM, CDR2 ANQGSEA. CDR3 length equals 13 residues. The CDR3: CSGGGGPTYGYTF. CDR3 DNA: TGCAGCGGGGGGGGAGGTCCTACCTATGGCTACACCTTC.

The CDR3 coding sequence is TGTGCCAGCAGCTTAGAGTCAGCTGGCGAGCAGTACTTC. This encodes CASSLESAGEQYF. The J gene is TRBJ2-7, the V gene TRBV7-6; D call uncertain. This CDR3 contains 13 residues. The V and J ends lost 1 base and 6 bases respectively, with 10 bases between them. Germline CDR1 is SGHVS and CDR2 is FNYEAQ.

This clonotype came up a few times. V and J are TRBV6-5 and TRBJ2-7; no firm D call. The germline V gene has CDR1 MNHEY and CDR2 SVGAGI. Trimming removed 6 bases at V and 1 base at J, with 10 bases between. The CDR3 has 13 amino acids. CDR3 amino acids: CASRTGSSYEQYF. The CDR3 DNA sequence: TGTGCCAGCAGAACCGGGTCTTCCTACGAGCAGTACTTC.

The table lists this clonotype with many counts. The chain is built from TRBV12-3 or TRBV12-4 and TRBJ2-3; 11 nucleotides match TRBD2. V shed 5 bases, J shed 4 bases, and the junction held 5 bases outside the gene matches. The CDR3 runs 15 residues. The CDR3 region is CASSLSGGAADTQYF. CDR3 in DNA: TGTGCCAGCAGTCTTAGCGGGGGGGCCGCAGATACGCAGTATTTT.

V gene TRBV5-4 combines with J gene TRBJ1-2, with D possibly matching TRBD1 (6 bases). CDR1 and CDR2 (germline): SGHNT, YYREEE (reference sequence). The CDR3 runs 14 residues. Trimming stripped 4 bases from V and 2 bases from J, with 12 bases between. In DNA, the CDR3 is TGTGCCAGCAGCCCACAGACAGGCAACTATGGCTACACCTTC. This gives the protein CASSPQTGNYGYTF.